These 3 T cell receptor beta chains were sequenced from one sample in a study of blood T cell repertoires in COVID-19. The protocol was immunoSEQ multiplex PCR, while the TCRdb copy is restricted to in-frame clones and leaves out a portion. This table has some 300,000 clones, about 90% appearing once. The sequencing input was peripheral blood. These receptors were taken from a man aged 18 to 29 with active or convalescent COVID-19.

CDR3: CASSSWDRANTGELFF. The CDR3 bases are TGTGCCAGCAGCTCGTGGGACAGGGCGAACACCGGGGAGCTGTTTTTT. The gene calls are TRBV7-8 and TRBJ2-2, with 9 bases aligning to TRBD1. Germline CDR1 and CDR2: SGHVS and FQNEAQ. The CDR3 is 16 residues long. The V segment lost 4 bases and the J segment 0 bases; nucleotides outside the gene matches: 3.

This clone was counted a few times. CDR3 amino acids: CASSDRVGNQPQHF. The CDR3 DNA follows: TGTGCCAGCAGTGACAGGGTTGGCAATCAGCCCCAGCATTTT. The gene calls are TRBV6-1 and TRBJ1-5; perhaps TRBD1 as D (5 bases). The germline gives CDR1 MNHNS, CDR2 SASEGT. V lost 3 bases and J lost 2, with 8 bases in between. This CDR3 contains 14 residues.

The rearrangement links TRBV6-5 to TRBJ2-3; TRBD2 aligns across 9 bases. This CDR3 is 15 amino acids long. The ends lost 6 bases at V and 0 bases at J; junction bases unmatched: 4. Germline V gene sequence: CDR1 MNHEY, CDR2 SVGAGI. The chain's CDR3 is CASSITSGSTDTQYF. The CDR3 DNA follows: TGTGCCAGCAGCATCACTAGCGGGAGCACAGATACGCAGTATTTT.